Following are 20 T cell receptor beta chains from one sample sequenced in a study of identical twins. TCRdb recomputed calls from the 5' RACE reads with MiXCR, one row per CDR3 protein. The sample holds a few hundred thousand distinct CDR3 sequences, 9.5% seen once. This sample also appeared in a second study, on yellow fever vaccine responses in identical twins.

Material: CD8+ T cells sorted from blood. These TCRs come from a woman younger than 30 in good health.

V is TRBV9 and J is TRBJ1-6; D remains unclear. The CDR3 runs 13 residues. V dropped 0 bases and J dropped 11 bases, with 9 bases sitting between them. Germline CDR1 is SGDLS and CDR2 is YYNGEE. CDR3 sequence reads: CASSVEGPPPLHF. CDR3 nucleotide sequence: TGTGCCAGCAGCGTAGAGGGTCCGCCACCCCTCCACTTT.

The table lists this clonotype with a few counts. The V gene is TRBV19, the J gene TRBJ2-1, with a tentative D call TRBD1 (6 bases). Trimming cost V 6 bases and J 0 bases, with 12 bases left between them. Germline V lookup: CDR1 LNHDA, CDR2 SQIVND (reference sequence). The CDR3 extends over 15 amino acids. CDR3 DNA sequence: TGTGCCAGTAGCGTGGGACAAAGCTCCTACAATGAGCAGTTCTTC. Its protein is CASSVGQSSYNEQFF.

This clonotype occurred many times. The chain uses TRBV29-1 and TRBJ2-3; D is possibly TRBD2 (7 bases). CDR1 SQVTM and CDR2 ANQGSEA come from the germline V gene. The CDR3 is made up of 18 amino acids. The V gene lost 0 bases and the J gene lost 5 bases, with 24 bases spanning the gap. This CDR3 reads CSVEDGGANGGFGDTQYF. CDR3 in DNA: TGCAGCGTTGAAGATGGGGGGGCGAACGGGGGGTTTGGAGATACGCAGTATTTT.

This clonotype was recorded a few times. The V and J genes are TRBV12-3 or TRBV12-4 and TRBJ1-2, with D possibly matching TRBD1 (5 bases). The CDR3 has 16 amino acids. V dropped 4 bases and J dropped 7 bases, with 22 bases sitting between them. The CDR3 nucleotides are TGTGCCAGCAGTTCCTTACCCCCCGACAGAGGTGCTGGCTACACCTTC. Translating gives CASSSLPPDRGAGYTF.

The rearrangement links TRBV2 to TRBJ1-2; possibly TRBD1 for D (5 bases). The germline gives CDR1 SNHLY, CDR2 FYNNEI. Trimming took 10 bases from V and 2 from J, leaving 14 bases between them. CDR3 length equals 13 residues. The CDR3 reads CATLLGQNYGYTF. The CDR3 DNA is TGTGCCACCCTCCTTGGACAAAACTATGGCTACACCTTC.

The chain recombines TRBV29-1 with TRBJ2-5, with D unresolved. V was pared by 0 bases and J by 5 bases, with 16 bases between. The CDR3 runs 15 residues. From germline, CDR1 is SQVTM and CDR2 ANQGSEA. CDR3 in amino acids: CSVEDRAKFGETQYF. Written as DNA, the CDR3 is TGCAGCGTTGAAGATCGGGCGAAATTCGGGGAGACCCAGTACTTC.

This clonotype was detected only a few times. The rearrangement uses TRBV7-9 and TRBJ2-1; 11 bases are shared with TRBD2. There are 16 residues in the CDR3. Per germline, CDR1 SEHNR and CDR2 FQNEAQ (reference sequence). Trimming took 3 bases from V and 5 from J; bases not matched to a gene: 6. CDR3 loop: CASSFASGGLDNEQFF. The CDR3 nucleotides read TGTGCCAGCAGCTTCGCTAGCGGGGGGCTGGACAATGAGCAGTTCTTC.

This clonotype has a handful of counts. V and J are TRBV4-3 and TRBJ2-7, with a weak D call TRBD2 (5 bases). Trimming removed 3 bases at V and 2 bases at J, with 14 bases between. The germline V gene encodes CDR1 LGHNA and CDR2 YSLEER. There are 15 residues in the CDR3. The CDR3 region has the DNA TGCGCCAGCAGCCAGAGCTCTAGCACTACCTACGAGCAGTACTTC. It yields the protein CASSQSSSTTYEQYF.

There are many counts of this clonotype. This chain connects TRBV14 to TRBJ2-7; D not certain. V was clipped by 1 base and J by 6 bases, with 4 bases between them. The CDR3 loop spans 11 amino acids. Germline CDR1 reads SGHDN; CDR2 reads FVKESK. DNA of the CDR3: TGTGCCAGCAGCCAAGGGATCGAGCAGTACTTC. It yields the protein CASSQGIEQYF.

The chain is built from TRBV20-1 and TRBJ2-7, with D perhaps TRBD1 (6 bases). The length of the CDR3 is 14 residues. Germline loops: CDR1 DFQATT, CDR2 SNEGSKA (reference sequence). With 1 base removed from V and 3 bases from J, the gap between germline ends came to 13 bases. This CDR3 is CSARAQTGFYEQYF. CDR3 sequence (DNA): TGCAGTGCTAGAGCTCAAACAGGGTTCTACGAGCAGTACTTC.

This clonotype has just a few counts. The chain recombines TRBV3-1 with TRBJ1-1, with D unclear. The CDR3 has 12 residues. Between the trimmed V and J ends, which lost 0 bases and 3 bases, there was a span of 2 bases. Germline V gene sequence: CDR1 LGHDT, CDR2 YNNKEL (reference sequence). For the CDR3, the DNA is TGTGCCAGCAGCCAAGAGTACACTGAAGCTTTCTTT. It is translated as CASSQEYTEAFF.

This clonotype was observed a few times. The chain combines TRBV10-2 with TRBJ2-5, with D uncertain. CDR3 length equals 13 residues. Between the trimmed V and J ends, which lost 7 bases and 9 bases, there was a span of 18 bases. Germline-derived CDR1 and CDR2 are WSHSY and SAAADI. CDR3 bases: TGCGCCAGCAAGGAGACGGCGGTTGTGGCCCAGTACTTC. Its protein product is CASKETAVVAQYF.

V gene TRBV7-2 combines with J gene TRBJ2-5; 10 bases are shared with TRBD2. CDR1 and CDR2 from the germline V gene are SGHTA and FQGNSA. J was trimmed by 3 bases and V by 5 bases; bases with no gene match: 9. The length of the CDR3 is 16 residues. CDR3 in DNA: TGTGCCAGCAGCCAGAGTATCCTAGCGGGGGAAGAGACCCAGTACTTC. Protein product: CASSQSILAGEETQYF.

This clonotype was observed at least ten times. The chain carries TRBV7-9 and TRBJ1-1; TRBD1 might be the D (5 bases). CDR3 size: 15 residues. Germline assignment: CDR1 SEHNR and CDR2 FQNEAQ (reference sequence). Deletions cut 1 base from V and 2 bases from J, with 11 bases between. CDR3 sequence: CASSLGQGFNTEAFF. As DNA, the CDR3 is TGTGCCAGCAGCTTAGGGCAGGGTTTTAACACTGAAGCTTTCTTT.

This clonotype was found many times. The chain carries TRBV29-1 and TRBJ2-1; possible D gene TRBD2, 6 bases. CDR1 SQVTM and CDR2 ANQGSEA come from the germline V gene. V lost 3 bases and J lost 7, with 13 bases in between. CDR3 length equals 13 residues. The CDR3 DNA sequence: TGCAGCGTTGAGGTGGGAGGCGAAAATGAGCAGTTCTTC. Its protein is CSVEVGGENEQFF.

This clonotype was recorded at least ten times. The chain employs TRBV7-9 and TRBJ2-7, with D tentatively TRBD2 (5 bases). CDR3 length: 15 amino acids. Trimming took 2 bases from V and 4 from J, leaving 15 bases between them. In germline, CDR1 is SEHNR, CDR2 FQNEAQ (reference sequence). The CDR3 DNA reads TGTGCCAGCAGCTTATTTGAGGGTGCTGGTTACGAGCAGTACTTC. This encodes CASSLFEGAGYEQYF.

This clonotype was detected many times. V gene TRBV14 combines with J gene TRBJ1-5; D unresolved. The V end lost 0 bases, the J end lost 0 bases, and 6 bases lay between the germline ends. CDR3 size: 15 residues. Germline V lookup: CDR1 SGHDN, CDR2 FVKESK. The CDR3 protein is CASSQEEGSNQPQHF. The CDR3 DNA follows: TGTGCCAGCAGCCAAGAGGAGGGTAGCAATCAGCCCCAGCATTTT.

In this sample, this clonotype turned up many times. V and J are TRBV4-3 and TRBJ2-2; D is possibly TRBD2 (6 bases). The germline V gene encodes CDR1 LGHNA and CDR2 YSLEER. Between the trimmed V and J ends, which lost 3 bases and 7 bases, there was a span of 12 bases. CDR3 length: 14 amino acids. CDR3 protein: CASSHASEVGELFF. DNA for the CDR3: TGCGCCAGCAGCCACGCTAGCGAGGTCGGGGAGCTGTTTTTT.

The chain links TRBV2 to TRBJ1-2; 9 bases agree with TRBD1. Per germline, CDR1 SNHLY and CDR2 FYNNEI. V lost 9 bases and J lost 3; bases outside the gene matches: 8. The CDR3 has 14 residues. The CDR3 here is CARTEDRGYYGYTF. The CDR3 DNA follows: TGTGCCAGGACCGAGGACAGGGGATACTATGGCTACACCTTC.

CDR3 loop: CASSQDSAGVSYNEQFF. CDR3 DNA sequence: TGTGCCAGCAGCCAAGATTCCGCGGGAGTCTCCTACAATGAGCAGTTCTTC. V gene TRBV3-1 combines with J gene TRBJ2-1; 7 bases line up with TRBD2. V trimming: 0 bases; J trimming: 0 bases; junction bases outside the gene matches: 5. CDR3 length: 17 amino acids. CDR1 and CDR2 from the germline V gene are LGHDT and YNNKEL (reference sequence).